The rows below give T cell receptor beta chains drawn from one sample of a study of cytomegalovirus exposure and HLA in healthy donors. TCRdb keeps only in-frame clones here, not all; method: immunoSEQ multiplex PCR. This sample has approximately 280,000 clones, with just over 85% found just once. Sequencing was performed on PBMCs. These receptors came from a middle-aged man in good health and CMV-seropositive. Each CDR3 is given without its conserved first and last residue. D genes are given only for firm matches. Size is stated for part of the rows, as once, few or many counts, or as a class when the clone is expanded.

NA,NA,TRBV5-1,ASSPLGGAVGEQF
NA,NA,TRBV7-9,ASSFLLSESTDTQY
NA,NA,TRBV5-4,ASSWGELYGYT
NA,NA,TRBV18,ASSRTGDTYGYT
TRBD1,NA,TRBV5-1,ASSLGGVGTGELF
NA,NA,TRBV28,ASSFGQTWY
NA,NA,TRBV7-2,ASSLEAGTGELF
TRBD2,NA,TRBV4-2,ASSQDGREGRYEQY
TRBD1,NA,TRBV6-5,ASSPGTGNQPQH
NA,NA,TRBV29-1,SVAGGSNQPQH
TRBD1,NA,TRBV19,ASSAPDRLHYGYT
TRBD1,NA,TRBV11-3,ASSEGGQGPYEQY
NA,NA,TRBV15,ATSRGTDHQPQH
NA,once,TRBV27,ASSIGDEQY
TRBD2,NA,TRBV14,ASSQGAGGPTAETQY
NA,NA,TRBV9,ASSVGVSTGELF
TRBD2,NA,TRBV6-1,ASSAGRGTLAGIDNEQF
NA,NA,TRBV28,ASSFRLRTEMNTEAF
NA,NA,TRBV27,ASSARGYGYT
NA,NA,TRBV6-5,ASSPHNPGEQY
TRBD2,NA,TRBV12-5,ASGSDLAGGHYNEQF
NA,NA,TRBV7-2,ASSLYEGEAF
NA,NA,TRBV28,ASSQGHRNYGYT
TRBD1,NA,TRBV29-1,SVEGQGAGDTQY